The 26 T cell receptor beta chains given below trace back to one sample, sequenced in a study of STAT5B mutations in CD4+ large granular lymphocyte leukemia. TCRdb keeps only in-frame clones here, not all; method: immunoSEQ multiplex PCR. The sample shows approximately 49,000 clones, 70% of them seen only once. Specimen: CD4+ T cells from blood buffy coats. The receptors derive from a human donor in good health.

This clone was recorded only once. The rearrangement links TRBV5-1 to TRBJ1-1; D is possibly TRBD1 (5 bases). CDR1 is SGHRS, CDR2 YFSETQ, per germline. The V end was cut by 4 bases, the J end by 11 bases, with 18 bases between. This CDR3 has 13 amino acids. DNA for the CDR3: TGCGCCAGCAGCCCCGGGACTTCGAACAACGCTTTCTTT. As protein: CASSPGTSNNAFF.

The V gene is TRBV5-1, the J gene TRBJ2-2; the D gene is possibly TRBD2 (6 bases). The germline V gene has CDR1 SGHRS and CDR2 YFSETQ. V was trimmed by 3 bases and J by 4 bases, leaving 13 bases between them. The CDR3 runs 15 residues. CDR3 loop: CASSSSLAPTGELFF. The CDR3 nucleotides are TGCGCCAGCAGCTCCTCCCTAGCGCCCACCGGGGAGCTGTTTTTT.

This clone turned up a few times. V and J are TRBV5-1 and TRBJ2-5, with 12 bases that match TRBD2. The CDR3 spans 14 residues. The J segment lost 5 bases and the V segment lost 3 bases, leaving 2 bases of the junction unmatched. Germline V CDR1 and CDR2: SGHRS, YFSETQ. The CDR3 sequence is CASSSGTSGETQYF. The DNA of the CDR3 is TGCGCCAGCAGCTCCGGGACTAGCGGGGAGACCCAGTACTTC.

The CDR3 spells CAWSVQGDYGYTF. In DNA form, the CDR3 reads TGTGCCTGGAGTGTACAGGGAGACTATGGCTACACCTTC. This chain connects TRBV30 to TRBJ1-2; maybe TRBD1 (6 bases). The V end lost 0 bases, the J end lost 3 bases, and 8 bases lay between the germline ends. Germline values: CDR1 GTSNPN, CDR2 SVGIG (reference sequence). This CDR3 contains 13 residues.

V gene TRBV29-1 combines with J gene TRBJ2-1; possible D gene TRBD1, 6 bases. Germline V gene data show CDR1 as SQVTM and CDR2 as ANQGSEA. The CDR3 length is 13 residues. The V and J ends lost 6 bases and 6 bases respectively, with 15 bases between them. CDR3 residues: CSVGTSTPNEQFF. In nucleotides, the CDR3 is TGCAGCGTAGGGACATCAACCCCCAATGAGCAGTTCTTC.

The chain has TRBV5-1 and TRBJ2-2; D might be TRBD1 (6 bases). The CDR3 has 15 residues. The V end lost 0 bases, the J end lost 5 bases, and 11 bases lay between the germline ends. Per the germline V gene, CDR1 is SGHRS and CDR2 is YFSETQ. The CDR3 spells CASSLGQGMTGELFF. The CDR3 coding sequence is TGCGCCAGCAGCTTGGGGCAGGGGATGACCGGGGAGCTGTTTTTT.

The chain joins TRBV28 to TRBJ1-6; weak D call: TRBD1 (6 bases). The CDR3 extends over 14 amino acids. Germline CDR1 and CDR2: MDHEN and SYDVKM. V lost 6 bases, J lost 12 bases, and 18 bases lay in between. In nucleotides, the CDR3 is TGTGCCAGCAGCCACACTATGGACAGCCAACCCCTCCACTTT. Translation gives CASSHTMDSQPLHF.

The chain joins TRBV21-1 to TRBJ2-7; the table's D gene call, TRBD2, was not cross checked with the DNA. TRBV21-1 is an annotated pseudogene. The CDR3 runs to 16 residues. CDR3 nucleotides: TGTGCCAGCAGCAAGTCCCTAGCGGGGGGATGTTACGAGCAGTACTTC. Its protein product is CASSKSLAGGCYEQYF.

This chain joins TRBV11-2 and TRBJ2-5; 8 bases agree with TRBD1. The CDR3 sequence is 15 residues long. The germline gives CDR1 SGHAT, CDR2 FQNNGV. V lost 1 base, J lost 5 bases, and 6 bases stayed unmatched. The CDR3 bases are TGTGCCAGCAGCTTAGGGGGTACAGGGGGGGAGACCCAGTACTTC. It is translated as CASSLGGTGGETQYF.

The V and J genes are TRBV7-2 and TRBJ2-7; TRBD1 matches 7 bases. The CDR3 is 14 residues long. Germline-derived CDR1 and CDR2 are SGHTA and FQGNSA. Trimming cost V 5 bases and J 1 base; bases outside gene matches: 5. The CDR3 DNA reads TGTGCCAGCAGCCCAGGACAGGCTTCCTACGAGCAGTACTTC. Its protein product is CASSPGQASYEQYF. The variable domain in full, completed from reference TRBV7-2 and TRBJ2-7, reads GAGVSQSPSNKVTEKGKDVELRCDPISGHTALYWYRQSLGQGLEFLIYFQGNSAPDKSGLPSDRFSAERTGGSVSTLTIQRTQQEDSAVYLCASSPGQASYEQYFGPGTRLTVT.

The genes are TRBV28 and TRBJ1-4; TRBD1 might be the D (6 bases). V shed 4 bases and J shed 8 bases, with 23 bases lying between them. The CDR3 totals 17 residues. Germline V gives CDR1 MDHEN, CDR2 SYDVKM. CDR3 nucleotides: TGTGCCAGCAGTTCGCCCTCCGGGGGGCCCGGGATGGAAAAACTGTTTTTT. This encodes CASSSPSGGPGMEKLFF.

This chain connects TRBV12-5 to TRBJ2-1, with TRBD1 identical over 7 bases. This CDR3 is 15 amino acids long. Germline V CDR1 and CDR2: LGHNT, FRNRAP. Trimming removed 1 base from V and 9 bases from J; junction bases left unmatched: 9. CDR3 in DNA: TGTGCTAGTGGTTTGGGACAGGGCCAATTAGGTGAGCAGTTCTTC. This sequence encodes CASGLGQGQLGEQFF. The whole variable domain, filled in from reference TRBV12-5 and TRBJ2-1, reads DARVTQTPRHKVTEMGQEVTMRCQPILGHNTVFWYRQTMMQGLELLAYFRNRAPLDDSGMPKDRFSAEMPDATLATLKIQPSEPRDSAVYFCASGLGQGQLGEQFFGPGTRLTVL.

V and J are TRBV5-1 and TRBJ1-3; TRBD1 is a possible D gene (5 bases). The CDR3 length is 15 residues. Per the germline V gene, CDR1 is SGHRS and CDR2 is YFSETQ. Trimming shortened V by 3 bases and J by 0 bases, and 10 bases separated the two germline ends. CDR3 bases: TGCGCCAGCAGCTCCACAGGTGACTCTGGAAACACCATATATTTT. As protein: CASSSTGDSGNTIYF.

The rearrangement uses TRBV6-5 and TRBJ1-6; no definite D call. The V and J ends lost 0 bases and 4 bases respectively, with 7 bases between them. CDR3 length equals 15 residues. From germline, CDR1 is MNHEY and CDR2 SVGAGI. The CDR3, as DNA: TGTGCCAGCAGTTACTCTCGGCAGTATAATTCACCCCTCCACTTT. This sequence encodes CASSYSRQYNSPLHF.

This clone was observed once. The rearrangement uses TRBV28 and TRBJ1-6, with TRBD1 matching 7 bases. Germline CDR1 MDHEN, CDR2 SYDVKM. The CDR3 runs 14 residues. After removal of 5 bases from V and 11 bases from J, the junction contained 9 bases not matched to a gene. The CDR3 sequence: CASSAGQLRAPLHF. DNA for the CDR3: TGTGCCAGCAGTGCGGGACAGCTTAGGGCACCCCTCCACTTT.

This chain links TRBV5-6 with TRBJ1-3; no definite D call. The CDR3 has 14 residues. V lost 1 base and J 0 bases, leaving 5 bases between the germline ends. Germline V lookup: CDR1 SGHDT, CDR2 YYEEEE. The CDR3 sequence: CASSLTSSGNTIYF. As DNA, the CDR3 is TGTGCCAGCAGCTTGACAAGCTCTGGAAACACCATATATTTT.

This chain joins TRBV19 and TRBJ2-1; 8 bases line up with TRBD1. Germline loops: CDR1 LNHDA, CDR2 SQIVND (reference sequence). With V trimmed by 9 bases and J by 2 bases, 9 bases remained unmatched. There are 15 residues in the CDR3. For the CDR3, the DNA is TGTGCCAGCGGCCGCGGACAGGGCACCTACAATGAGCAGTTCTTC. Residues: CASGRGQGTYNEQFF.

V and J are TRBV13 and TRBJ1-1, with 9 bases identical to TRBD1. Germline V CDR1 and CDR2: PRHDT, FYEKMQ (reference sequence). V lost 4 bases to trimming and J lost 8 bases; unmatched junction nucleotides: 11. The CDR3 has 15 residues. CDR3 region: CASSSIQGAFGEAFF. DNA for the CDR3: TGTGCCAGCAGCTCGATACAGGGGGCCTTTGGGGAAGCTTTCTTT.

The chain joins TRBV7-9 to TRBJ1-1; maybe TRBD1 (6 bases). The CDR3 extends over 15 amino acids. Per germline, CDR1 SEHNR and CDR2 FQNEAQ (reference sequence). Trimming removed 1 base from V and 3 bases from J, with 12 bases in between. The CDR3 loop reads CASSLVGGRDTEAFF. CDR3 DNA sequence: TGTGCCAGCAGCTTAGTCGGGGGGCGGGACACTGAAGCTTTCTTT.

The chain carries TRBV28 and TRBJ2-5; D possibly corresponds to TRBD1 (6 bases). CDR1 is MDHEN and CDR2 is SYDVKM in the germline V gene. V lost 3 bases and J lost 2, with 10 bases in between. The CDR3 loop spans 14 amino acids. CDR3 DNA sequence: TGTGCCAGCAGTTTCCAAACAGGGCAAGAGACCCAGTACTTC. This translates into CASSFQTGQETQYF. The full variable domain, in which reference TRBV28 and TRBJ2-5 provide the parts outside the CDR3, is DVKVTQSSRYLVKRTGEKVFLECVQDMDHENMFWYRQDPGLGLRLIYFSYDVKMKEKGDIPEGYSVSREKKERFSLILESASTNQTSMYLCASSFQTGQETQYFGPGTRLLVL.

The genes are TRBV6-1 and TRBJ2-2, with D perhaps matching TRBD1 (6 bases). Trimming shortened V by 3 bases and J by 6 bases, and 11 bases separated the two germline ends. CDR3 length equals 14 residues. Germline loops: CDR1 MNHNS, CDR2 SASEGT. CDR3 sequence reads: CASSEQGLSGELFF. The DNA for the CDR3 is TGTGCCAGCAGTGAGCAGGGGTTATCCGGGGAGCTGTTTTTT.

This rearrangement joins TRBV5-1 to TRBJ2-5; 12 positions agree with TRBD2. Germline values: CDR1 SGHRS, CDR2 YFSETQ. The CDR3 is made up of 17 amino acids. Losses at the gene ends were 4 bases for V and 1 base for J; bases not matched to a gene: 8. In nucleotides, the CDR3 is TGCGCCAGCAGCCTCTCGACTAGCGGGAGCTTCCAAGAGACCCAGTACTTC. Translated: CASSLSTSGSFQETQYF.

By sample fraction, this clone is medium-sized. The chain links TRBV7-8 to TRBJ2-7; TRBD1 matches 7 bases. The V gene's germline CDR1 is SGHVS and CDR2 FQNEAQ. The CDR3 contains 13 residues. V was pared by 5 bases and J by 4 bases, with 5 bases of the junction left unmatched. CDR3 nucleotides: TGTGCCAGCAGCGAGGGGACAGATTACGAGCAGTACGTC. It translates to CASSEGTDYEQYV.

This chain uses TRBV29-1 with TRBJ2-3; 9 nucleotides agree with TRBD1. The V and J ends lost 6 bases and 0 bases, in that order; junction bases with no gene match: 4. Germline assignment: CDR1 SQVTM and CDR2 ANQGSEA. The CDR3 covers 14 residues. CDR3 protein: CSVRTGASTDTQYF. The CDR3 nucleotides are TGCAGCGTGCGGACAGGGGCGAGCACAGATACGCAGTATTTT.

V and J are TRBV9 and TRBJ2-5; TRBD1 matches at 7 bases. The CDR3 loop spans 14 amino acids. With 5 bases clipped from V and 2 bases from J, the junction kept 6 bases outside the gene matches. The germline gives CDR1 SGDLS, CDR2 YYNGEE. CDR3 sequence: CASSLDRVQETQYF. In DNA form, the CDR3 reads TGTGCCAGCAGTCTAGACAGGGTTCAAGAGACCCAGTACTTC.

The rearrangement joins TRBV9 to TRBJ1-1; D uncertain. This CDR3 region has 15 residues. Trimming pared 0 bases from V and 1 base from J, leaving 10 bases between. From germline, CDR1 is SGDLS and CDR2 YYNGEE. CDR3 amino acids: CASSVGWVANTEAFF. For the CDR3, the DNA is TGTGCCAGCAGCGTAGGATGGGTGGCGAACACTGAAGCTTTCTTT.